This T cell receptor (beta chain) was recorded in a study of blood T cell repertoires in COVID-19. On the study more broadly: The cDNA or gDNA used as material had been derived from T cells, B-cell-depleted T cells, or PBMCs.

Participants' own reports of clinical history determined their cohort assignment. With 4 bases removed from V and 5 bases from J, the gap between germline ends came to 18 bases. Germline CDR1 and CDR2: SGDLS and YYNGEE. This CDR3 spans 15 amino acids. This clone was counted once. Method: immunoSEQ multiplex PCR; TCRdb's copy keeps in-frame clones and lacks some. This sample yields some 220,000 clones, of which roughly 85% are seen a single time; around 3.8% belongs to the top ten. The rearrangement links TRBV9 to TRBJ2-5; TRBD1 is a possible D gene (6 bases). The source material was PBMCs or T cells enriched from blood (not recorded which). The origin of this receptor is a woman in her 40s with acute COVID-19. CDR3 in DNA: TGTGCCAGCAGCCTGGACAGCACCTTGCGTGAGACCCAGTACTTC. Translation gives CASSLDSTLRETQYF.